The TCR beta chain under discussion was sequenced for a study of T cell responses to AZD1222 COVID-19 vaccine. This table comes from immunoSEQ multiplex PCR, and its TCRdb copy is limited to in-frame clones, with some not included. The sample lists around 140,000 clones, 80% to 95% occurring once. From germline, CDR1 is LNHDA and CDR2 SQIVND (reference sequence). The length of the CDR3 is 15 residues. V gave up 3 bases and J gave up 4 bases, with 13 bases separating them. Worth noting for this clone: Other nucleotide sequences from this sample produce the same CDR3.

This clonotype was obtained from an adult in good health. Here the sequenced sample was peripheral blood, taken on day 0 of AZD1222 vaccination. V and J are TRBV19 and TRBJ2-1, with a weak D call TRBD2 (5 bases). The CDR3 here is CASSILAGTYNEQFF. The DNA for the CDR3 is TGTGCCAGTAGTATTTTGGCGGGCACTTACAATGAGCAGTTCTTC. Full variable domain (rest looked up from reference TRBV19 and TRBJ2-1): DGGITQSPKYLFRKEGQNVTLSCEQNLNHDAMYWYRQDPGQGLRLIYYSQIVNDFQKGDIAEGYSVSREKKESFPLTVTSAQKNPTAFYLCASSILAGTYNEQFFGPGTRLTVL.